The TCR beta chain under discussion was sequenced for a study of T cell repertoires in cytomegalovirus infection (dated by TCRdb to about 2019). Study-level background: Peptide stimulations targeted recently identified HLA-C-restricted CMV epitopes, whose presentation resists viral immunomodulation, together with well-studied HLA-B-restricted epitopes. Donor HLA type was relevant to the analysis, as public TCR beta signatures indicated carriage of CMV infection together with the matching HLA type. Broader findings and caveats from the paper: The ex vivo response was dominated by HLA-C-restricted CMV-specific TCR beta clonotypes, and the single most frequent clonotype in two of eight donors was supplied by these HLA-C-restricted clonotypes. Cumulative frequency of public TCR beta family members discriminated carriers of CMV infection plus the relevant HLA type in this cohort and an independent 352-donor cohort.

The CDR1 and CDR2 encoded by the germline V gene are MNHEY and SVGEGT. The CDR3, cysteine through phenylalanine, is 13 amino acids long. Only the CDR3 DNA is retained, 39 bases long and in frame from the first base. The V and J ends are trimmed by 11 bases and 0 bases, leaving 14 bases between them. These reads were obtained on an Illumina HiSeq 1500. TCRdb reprocessing: public reads trimmed at Q25 with fastp, clones called with MiXCR, in-frame beta chains kept. One record per CDR3 amino acid sequence lists the most common genes and DNA. For this sample there are 650,000 to 850,000 distinct CDR3 sequences; under 35% appear just once. The top ten clonotypes cover less than 15% of the sample. This clonotype was recorded many times. No cognate antigen has been identified for it. Nothing much larger sits one base from this clone, and base qualities are not available. The sample's treatment or condition label is to be understood as: in vitro stimulation with specific CMV peptide epitopes to enrich CMV-specific T cells.

The TCR originated in a human donor in good health (CMV status not recorded). Some clones in this sample may be carry-over from other donors' samples. The sample in question was cultured CD8+ T cells from PBMCs, obtained from culture after CMV antigen stimulation. The rearrangement joined TRBV6-2 or TRBV6-3 to TRBJ2-7; the best D guess is TRBD2, with 6 bases matching. The CDR3 loop reads CAGALGGSYEQYF. The bases read TGTGCCGGCGCCCTGGGAGGCTCCTACGAGCAGTACTTC.